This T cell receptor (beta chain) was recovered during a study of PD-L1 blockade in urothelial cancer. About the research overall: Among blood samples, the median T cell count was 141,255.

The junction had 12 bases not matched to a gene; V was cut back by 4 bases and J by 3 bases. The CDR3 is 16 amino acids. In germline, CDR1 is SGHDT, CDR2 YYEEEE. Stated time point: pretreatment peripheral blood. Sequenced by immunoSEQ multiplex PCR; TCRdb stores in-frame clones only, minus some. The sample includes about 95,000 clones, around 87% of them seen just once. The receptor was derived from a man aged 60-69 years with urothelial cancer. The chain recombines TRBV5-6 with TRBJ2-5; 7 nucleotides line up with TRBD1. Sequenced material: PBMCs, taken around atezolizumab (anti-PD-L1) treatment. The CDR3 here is CASSASALDREETQYF. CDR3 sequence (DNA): TGTGCCAGCAGCGCCAGCGCACTTGACAGGGAAGAGACCCAGTACTTC.